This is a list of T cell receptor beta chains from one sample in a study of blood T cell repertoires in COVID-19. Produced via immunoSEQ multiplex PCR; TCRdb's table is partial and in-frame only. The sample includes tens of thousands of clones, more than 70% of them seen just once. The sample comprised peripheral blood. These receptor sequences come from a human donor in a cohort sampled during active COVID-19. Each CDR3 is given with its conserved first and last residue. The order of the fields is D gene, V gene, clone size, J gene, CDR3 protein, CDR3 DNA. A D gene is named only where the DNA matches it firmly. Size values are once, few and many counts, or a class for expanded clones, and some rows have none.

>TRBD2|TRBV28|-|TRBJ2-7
CATWGREIYEQYF
TGTGCCACTTGGGGGAGGGAAATCTACGAGCAGTACTTC
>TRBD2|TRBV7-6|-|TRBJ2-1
CASTSWGREDYNEQFF
TGTGCCAGCACCTCATGGGGGCGGGAGGACTACAATGAGCAGTTCTTC
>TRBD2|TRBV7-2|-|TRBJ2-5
CASSRGLAEQETQYF
TGTGCCAGCAGCCGGGGACTAGCGGAACAAGAGACCCAGTACTTC
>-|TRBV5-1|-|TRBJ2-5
CASSVRGTETQYF
TGCGCCAGCAGTGTAAGGGGCACGGAGACCCAGTACTTC
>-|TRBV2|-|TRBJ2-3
CASRTTTSGDTQYF
TGTGCCAGCAGGACTACTACCTCGGGAGATACGCAGTATTTT
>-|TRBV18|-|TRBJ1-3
CASSPPAGFGGNTIYF
TGTGCCAGCTCACCACCCGCAGGGTTCGGCGGAAACACCATATATTTT
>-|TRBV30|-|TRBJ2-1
CALTTFNEQFF
TGTGCCTTGACTACATTCAATGAGCAGTTCTTC
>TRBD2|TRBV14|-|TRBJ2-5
CASSSRMSSGRAPQTQYF
TGTGCCAGCAGCTCAAGAATGTCGAGCGGGAGGGCCCCCCAGACCCAGTACTTC
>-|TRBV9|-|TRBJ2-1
CASSVAGGLVYNEQFF
TGTGCCAGCAGCGTAGCAGGGGGACTAGTGTACAATGAGCAGTTCTTC
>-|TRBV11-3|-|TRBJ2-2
CASSTAGAQEELFF
TGTGCCAGCAGTACAGCAGGGGCTCAAGAGGAGCTGTTTTTT
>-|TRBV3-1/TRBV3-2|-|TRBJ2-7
CASSDSPHRGGGYEQYF
TGTGCCAGCAGCGATTCCCCCCACAGGGGGGGAGGCTACGAGCAGTACTTC
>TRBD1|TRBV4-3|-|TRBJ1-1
CASSQDGQGANTEAFF
TGCGCCAGCAGCCAAGATGGACAGGGGGCGAACACTGAAGCTTTCTTT
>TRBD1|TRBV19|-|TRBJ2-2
CASRETGNVPGELFF
TGTGCCAGTAGGGAGACAGGGAATGTCCCCGGGGAGCTGTTTTTT
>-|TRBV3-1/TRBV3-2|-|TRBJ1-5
CASSLGGVYDQPQHF
TGTGCCAGCAGCCTGGGCGGGGTTTACGATCAGCCCCAGCATTTT
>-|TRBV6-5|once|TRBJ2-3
CASSSRWGTDTQYF
TGTGCCAGCAGTTCCCGTTGGGGGACTGATACGCAGTATTTT
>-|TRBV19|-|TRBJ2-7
CASSRDTRYEQYF
TGTGCCAGTAGTCGTGACACTAGGTACGAGCAGTACTTC
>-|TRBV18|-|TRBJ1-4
CASSRAENEKLFF
TGTGCCAGCTCACGGGCCGAAAATGAAAAACTGTTTTTT
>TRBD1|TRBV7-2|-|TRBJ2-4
CASSLVDRGGYIQYF
TGTGCCAGCAGCTTAGTGGACAGGGGAGGGTACATTCAGTACTTC
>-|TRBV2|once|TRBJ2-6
CASSERGTGANVLTF
TGTGCCAGCAGTGAAAGGGGCACTGGGGCCAACGTCCTGACTTTC
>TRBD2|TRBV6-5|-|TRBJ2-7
CASSSRLAGDYEQYF
TGTGCCAGCAGTTCACGACTAGCGGGGGATTACGAGCAGTACTTC
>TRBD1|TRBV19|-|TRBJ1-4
CASSITTGTGYEKLFF
TGTGCCAGTAGTATCACCACCGGGACAGGGTACGAAAAACTGTTTTTT
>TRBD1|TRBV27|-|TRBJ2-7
CASSLSGWDRRRGSEPEQYF
TGTGCCAGCAGTTTATCGGGCTGGGACAGGAGGCGGGGCAGCGAGCCCGAGCAGTACTTC
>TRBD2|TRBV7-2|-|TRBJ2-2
CASSLDKRLAGVTGELFF
TGTGCCAGCAGCTTAGACAAGAGACTAGCGGGGGTTACCGGGGAGCTGTTTTTT
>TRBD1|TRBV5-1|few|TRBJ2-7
CASSFGTGLSEQYF
TGCGCCAGCAGCTTCGGGACAGGGCTCAGCGAGCAGTACTTC
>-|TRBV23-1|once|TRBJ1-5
CASSRVGINQPQHF
TGCGCCAGCAGTCGAGTGGGCATTAATCAGCCCCAGCATTTT
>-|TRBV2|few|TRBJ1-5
CASSLGGGGQPQHF
TGTGCCAGCAGCCTGGGAGGCGGCGGTCAGCCCCAGCATTTT
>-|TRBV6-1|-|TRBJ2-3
CASSEVGGTTDTQYF
TGTGCCAGCAGTGAAGTCGGAGGGACTACAGATACGCAGTATTTT
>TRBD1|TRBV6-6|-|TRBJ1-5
CASSTTGDHQPQHF
TGTGCCAGCAGTACGACAGGGGATCATCAGCCCCAGCATTTT
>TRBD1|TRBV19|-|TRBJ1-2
CASSHKILDRDIGGYTF
TGTGCCAGTAGTCATAAGATCTTGGACAGGGATATAGGTGGCTACACCTTC
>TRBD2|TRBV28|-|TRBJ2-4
CASSLLAGGPGSKNIQYF
TGTGCCAGCAGCCTACTAGCGGGAGGGCCTGGGTCCAAAAACATTCAGTACTTC
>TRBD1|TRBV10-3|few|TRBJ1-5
CAISEGTGKGNQPQHF
TGTGCCATCAGTGAGGGGACAGGGAAGGGGAATCAGCCCCAGCATTTT
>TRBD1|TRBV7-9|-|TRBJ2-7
CASSSPDRGFYEQYF
TGTGCCAGCAGCTCCCCCGACAGGGGTTTCTACGAGCAGTACTTC
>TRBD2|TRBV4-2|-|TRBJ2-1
CASSQVGPSGSVGEQFF
TGTGCCAGCAGCCAAGTGGGGCCTAGCGGGAGTGTCGGTGAGCAGTTCTTC
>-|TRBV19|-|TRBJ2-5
CASSIMHNQETQYF
TGTGCCAGTAGTATTATGCACAACCAAGAGACCCAGTACTTC
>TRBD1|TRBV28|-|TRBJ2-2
CASSLIALPGQGSRELFF
TGTGCCAGCAGTTTAATCGCGCTCCCGGGACAGGGGTCCAGGGAGCTGTTTTTT
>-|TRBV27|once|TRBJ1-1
CASRPGSRTEAFF
TGTGCCAGCCGACCAGGGTCGCGAACTGAAGCTTTCTTT
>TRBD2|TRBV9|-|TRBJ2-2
CASSGTSGATGELFF
TGTGCCAGCAGCGGGACTAGCGGGGCCACCGGGGAGCTGTTTTTT
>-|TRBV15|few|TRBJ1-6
CATSRDSGHSPLHF
TGTGCCACCAGCAGAGATAGCGGACATTCACCCCTCCACTTT